The 14 T cell receptor beta chains presented below share a single source sample, sequenced in a study of T-cell memory formation after mild COVID-19 (dated by TCRdb to the early 2020s). Libraries came from 5' RACE. Instrument used: Illumina NovaSeq 6000. Using fastp trimming at Q25 and MiXCR clonotype assembly, TCRdb reanalyzed the public sequencing data and kept in-frame beta chains. Each record represents a unique CDR3 protein, reported with the most common genes and DNA among its rows. Counted in this sample were approximately 490,000 distinct CDR3 sequences; around 20% of them appeared once. Jointly, the top ten make up around an eighth of the sample. Sequenced sample: PBMCs or a T cell subset sorted from them (not recorded which). These receptors all stem from an adult woman who had mild COVID-19 (a few samples of this study predate the infection). The sample titles of this study are shuffled in the database, so cell type and time point are left out; the donor was told from shared clones.

This chain links TRBV2 with TRBJ2-1; 11 bases match TRBD1. CDR3 length equals 15 residues. Germline CDR1 reads SNHLY; CDR2 reads FYNNEI. V lost 2 bases to trimming and J lost 5 bases; unmatched junction nucleotides: 2. The DNA of the CDR3 is TGTGCCAGCAGTGAACCGGGACAGGGGGACAATGAGCAGTTCTTC. It specifies CASSEPGQGDNEQFF.

This clonotype was recorded a few times. The chain uses TRBV27 and TRBJ2-7; tentatively, D is TRBD2 (5 bases). CDR3 length: 15 residues. V shed 6 bases and J shed 2 bases, with 17 bases lying between them. The germline CDR1 and CDR2 sequences are MNHEY and SMNVEV (reference sequence). The CDR3 protein is CASSPVTSGTYEQYF. The CDR3, as DNA: TGTGCCAGCAGCCCGGTAACGAGCGGTACCTACGAGCAGTACTTC.

This clonotype came up a few times. CDR3 DNA sequence: TGTGCCAGCAGTTCTACTAGCGGGGGGACGTTTTCCTACGAGCAGTACTTC. Its protein is CASSSTSGGTFSYEQYF. V is TRBV12-3 or TRBV12-4 and J is TRBJ2-7; TRBD2 matches at 12 bases. The CDR3 extends over 17 amino acids. Unmatched junction bases numbered 8, after V lost 4 bases and J lost 1 base.

This clonotype appeared a few times. The rearrangement joins TRBV24-1 to TRBJ2-5; D may match TRBD1 or TRBD2 (5 bases each). With 10 bases removed from V and 0 bases from J, the gap between germline ends came to 11 bases. Germline CDR1 is KGHDR and CDR2 is SFDVKD. CDR3 length: 13 amino acids. The chain's CDR3 is CATNRGNQETQYF. Written as DNA, the CDR3 is TGTGCCACGAACCGGGGCAACCAAGAGACCCAGTACTTC.

This clonotype was observed a handful of times. CDR3 sequence (DNA): TGTGCCAGCAGCTCCGGGACAGGGACCTCTGGGGCCAACGTCCTGACTTTC. Protein: CASSSGTGTSGANVLTF. The rearrangement links TRBV7-3 to TRBJ2-6, with 9 bases identical to TRBD1. CDR1 SGHTA and CDR2 FQGTGA come from the germline V gene. This CDR3 has 17 residues. V dropped 4 bases and J dropped 0; count of bases not matched to a gene: 4.

The J gene is TRBJ1-1, the V gene TRBV30; weak D call: TRBD1 (5 bases). The V end was cut by 0 bases, the J end by 5 bases, with 13 bases between. CDR1 and CDR2 from the germline V gene are GTSNPN and SVGIG (reference sequence). This CDR3 region has 14 residues. CDR3 bases: TGTGCCTGGAGTGTAGCGCCAGGGAATACTGAAGCTTTCTTT. Translating gives CAWSVAPGNTEAFF.

This clonotype was seen a few times. The CDR3 loop is CASSSSPGAKNIQYF. Here the CDR3 DNA reads TGCGCCAGCAGCTCGAGTCCGGGGGCCAAAAACATTCAGTACTTC. V usage is TRBV5-1 and J usage is TRBJ2-4, with D perhaps matching TRBD2 (5 bases). This CDR3 is 15 amino acids long. Trimming shortened V by 3 bases and J by 1 base, and 11 bases separated the two germline ends. CDR1 SGHRS and CDR2 YFSETQ come from the germline V gene.

This rearrangement joins TRBV9 to TRBJ2-2; D gene uncertain. Trimming removed 2 bases from V and 1 base from J, with 9 bases in between. The CDR3 has 15 amino acids. Germline CDR1 and CDR2: SGDLS and YYNGEE. The CDR3 loop is CASSVDQRNTGELFF. CDR3 sequence (DNA): TGTGCCAGCAGCGTTGACCAGCGGAACACCGGGGAGCTGTTTTTT.

V is TRBV5-1 and J is TRBJ2-2; D is possibly TRBD1 (6 bases). V was trimmed by 4 bases and J by 0 bases, leaving 25 bases between them. CDR1 is SGHRS, CDR2 YFSETQ, per germline. The CDR3 is made up of 20 amino acids. CDR3 sequence reads: CASSGAIVRGSSANTGELFF. The CDR3 DNA is TGCGCCAGCAGCGGCGCTATTGTCAGGGGTTCGAGCGCGAACACCGGGGAGCTGTTTTTT.

The rearrangement links TRBV20-1 to TRBJ2-7, with 11 bases lining up with TRBD2. Germline loops: CDR1 DFQATT, CDR2 SNEGSKA (reference sequence). The V and J ends lost 4 bases and 3 bases, in that order; junction bases with no gene match: 5. CDR3 length equals 14 residues. CDR3 loop: CSAKGLAVSYEQYF. The CDR3 nucleotides read TGCAGTGCTAAGGGACTAGCGGTAAGCTACGAGCAGTACTTC.

This clonotype was counted between two and nine times. The V call is TRBV20-1, the J call TRBJ1-2; D gene unclear. Trimming stripped 5 bases from V and 7 bases from J, with 8 bases between. Germline CDR1 is DFQATT and CDR2 is SNEGSKA (reference sequence). The CDR3 length is 10 residues. DNA for the CDR3: TGCAGTGCTGGAAACGCTGGCTACACCTTC. It specifies CSAGNAGYTF.

The CDR3 DNA sequence: TGTGCCAGCAGCTTAGCCTTTTCAGGGAGAGAGACCCAGTACTTC. Translating gives CASSLAFSGRETQYF. The chain links TRBV11-2 to TRBJ2-5; D may correspond to TRBD1 or TRBD2 (5 bases each). This CDR3 contains 15 residues. In germline, CDR1 is SGHAT, CDR2 FQNNGV. Trimming took off 1 base at V and 4 bases at J, with 13 bases between the two ends.

This clonotype has a handful of counts. This chain uses TRBV18 with TRBJ1-5; D possibly corresponds to TRBD1 (6 bases). Germline loops: CDR1 KGHSH, CDR2 LQKENI. The CDR3 spans 15 residues. V lost 1 base to trimming and J lost 2 bases, with 9 bases between them. DNA for the CDR3: TGTGCCAGCTCACCACTGGACAGTGGCAATCAGCCCCAGCATTTT. Protein: CASSPLDSGNQPQHF. The full variable domain, completed using reference TRBV18 and TRBJ1-5, is NAGVMQNPRHLVRRRGQEARLRCSPMKGHSHVYWYRQLPEEGLKFMVYLQKENIIDESGMPKERFSAEFPKEGPSILRIQQVVRGDSAAYFCASSPLDSGNQPQHFGDGTRLSIL.

The chain carries TRBV6-5 and TRBJ2-7; 9 bases agree with TRBD1. Germline CDR1 reads MNHEY; CDR2 reads SVGAGI. The CDR3 totals 15 residues. After removal of 0 bases from V and 6 bases from J, the junction contained 6 bases not matched to a gene. The CDR3 region has the DNA TGTGCCAGCAGTTACTCACCGGGACAGGGTGGCGAGCAGTACTTC. It specifies CASSYSPGQGGEQYF.